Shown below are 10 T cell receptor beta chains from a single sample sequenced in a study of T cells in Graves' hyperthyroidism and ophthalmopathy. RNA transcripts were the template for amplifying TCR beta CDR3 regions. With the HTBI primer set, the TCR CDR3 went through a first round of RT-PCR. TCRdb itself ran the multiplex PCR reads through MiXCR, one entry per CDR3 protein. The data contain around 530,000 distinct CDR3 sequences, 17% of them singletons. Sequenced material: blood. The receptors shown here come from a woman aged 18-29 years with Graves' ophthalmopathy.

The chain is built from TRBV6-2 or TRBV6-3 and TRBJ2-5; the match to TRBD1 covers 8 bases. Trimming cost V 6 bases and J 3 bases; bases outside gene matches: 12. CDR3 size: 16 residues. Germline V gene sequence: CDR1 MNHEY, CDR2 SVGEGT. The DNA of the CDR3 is TGTGCCAGCAGAGGGGTAGTGGACAGGGTAGAAGAGACCCAGTACTTC. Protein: CASRGVVDRVEETQYF.

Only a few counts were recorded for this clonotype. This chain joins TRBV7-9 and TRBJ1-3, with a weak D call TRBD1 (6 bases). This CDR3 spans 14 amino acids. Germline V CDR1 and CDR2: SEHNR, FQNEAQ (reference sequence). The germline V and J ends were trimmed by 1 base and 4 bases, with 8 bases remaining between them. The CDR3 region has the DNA TGTGCCAGCAGCTTAGTTCAGGGGGGAAACACCATATATTTT. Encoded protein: CASSLVQGGNTIYF.

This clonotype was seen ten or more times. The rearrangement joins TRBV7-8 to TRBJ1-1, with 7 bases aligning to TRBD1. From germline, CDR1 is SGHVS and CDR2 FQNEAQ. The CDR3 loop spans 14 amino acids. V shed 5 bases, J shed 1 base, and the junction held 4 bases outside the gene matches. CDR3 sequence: CASSRGQTNTEAFF. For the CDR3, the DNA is TGTGCCAGCAGCCGGGGACAGACGAACACTGAAGCTTTCTTT.

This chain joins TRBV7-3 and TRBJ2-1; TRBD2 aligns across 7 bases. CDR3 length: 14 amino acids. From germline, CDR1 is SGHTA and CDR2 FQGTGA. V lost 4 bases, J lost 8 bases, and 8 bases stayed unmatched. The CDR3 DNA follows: TGTGCCAGCAGCTACGCGGGGGTCGAGGATGAGCAGTTCTTC. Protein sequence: CASSYAGVEDEQFF. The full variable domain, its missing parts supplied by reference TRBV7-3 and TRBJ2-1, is GAGVSQTPSNKVTEKGKYVELRCDPISGHTALYWYRQSLGQGPEFLIYFQGTGAADDSGLPNDRFFAVRPEGSVSTLKIQRTERGDSAVYLCASSYAGVEDEQFFGPGTRLTVL.

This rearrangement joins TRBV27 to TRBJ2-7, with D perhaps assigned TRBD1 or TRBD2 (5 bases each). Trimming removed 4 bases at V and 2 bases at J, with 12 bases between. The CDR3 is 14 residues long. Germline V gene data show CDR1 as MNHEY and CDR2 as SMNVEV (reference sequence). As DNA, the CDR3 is TGTGCCAGCAGTTCCGGGACGATTCCCTACGAGCAGTACTTC. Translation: CASSSGTIPYEQYF.

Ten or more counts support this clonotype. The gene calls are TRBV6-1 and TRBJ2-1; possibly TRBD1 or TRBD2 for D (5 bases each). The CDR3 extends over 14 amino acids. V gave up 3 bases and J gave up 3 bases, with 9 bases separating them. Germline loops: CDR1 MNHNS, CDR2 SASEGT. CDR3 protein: CASSDGTDYNEQFF. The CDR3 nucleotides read TGTGCCAGCAGTGATGGGACCGACTACAATGAGCAGTTCTTC.

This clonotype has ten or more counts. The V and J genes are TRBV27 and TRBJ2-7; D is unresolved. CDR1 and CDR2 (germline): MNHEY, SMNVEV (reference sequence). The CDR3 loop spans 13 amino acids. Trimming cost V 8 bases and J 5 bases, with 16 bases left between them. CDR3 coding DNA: TGTGCCAGCCGTACTTCGGGTGCGAACGAGCAGTACTTC. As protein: CASRTSGANEQYF.

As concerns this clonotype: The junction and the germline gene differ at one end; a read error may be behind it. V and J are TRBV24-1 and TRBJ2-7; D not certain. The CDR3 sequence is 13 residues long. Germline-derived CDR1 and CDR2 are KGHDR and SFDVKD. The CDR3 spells CATSDLKGYEQHF. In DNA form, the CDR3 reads TGTGCCACCAGTGATCTCAAAGGGTACGAGCAGCACTTC.

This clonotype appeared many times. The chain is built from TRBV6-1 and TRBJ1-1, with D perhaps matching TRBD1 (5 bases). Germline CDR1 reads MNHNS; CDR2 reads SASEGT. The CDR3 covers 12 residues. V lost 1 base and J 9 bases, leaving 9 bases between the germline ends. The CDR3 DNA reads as TGTGCCAGCAGTGAAGATGTGGGGCAAGCTTTCTTT. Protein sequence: CASSEDVGQAFF.

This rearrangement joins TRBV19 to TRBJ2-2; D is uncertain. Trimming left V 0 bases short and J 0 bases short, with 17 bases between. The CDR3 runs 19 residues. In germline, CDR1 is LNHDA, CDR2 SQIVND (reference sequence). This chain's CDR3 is CASSIDLDLGRPNTGELFF. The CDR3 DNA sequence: TGTGCCAGTAGTATAGATCTTGATTTAGGCCGCCCGAACACCGGGGAGCTGTTTTTT. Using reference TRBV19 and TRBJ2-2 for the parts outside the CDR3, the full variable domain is DGGITQSPKYLFRKEGQNVTLSCEQNLNHDAMYWYRQDPGQGLRLIYYSQIVNDFQKGDIAEGYSVSREKKESFPLTVTSAQKNPTAFYLCASSIDLDLGRPNTGELFFGEGSRLTVL.